These T cell receptor beta chains were read from a single sample in a study of PD-1 blockade in classical Hodgkin lymphoma. Produced via immunoSEQ multiplex PCR; TCRdb's table is partial and in-frame only. The sample lists roughly 4,000 clones, over 75% occurring once. This specimen consisted of peripheral blood mononuclear cells (PBMCs), obtained at baseline. The receptors stem from a human donor with classical Hodgkin lymphoma. CDR3s include the opening cysteine and the closing phenylalanine or tryptophan. A D gene is named only where the DNA matches it firmly. Where a row states a size, it is once, few, many or the class of an expanded clone; other rows omit it.

CDR3: CASSERERGYEQYF
DNA: TGCGCCAGCAGTGAGCGGGAAAGGGGATACGAGCAGTACTTC
size: -
J: TRBJ2-7
V: TRBV10-2
D: -

CDR3: CASSPGQDHLYGYTF
DNA: TGTGCCAGCAGTCCCGGACAGGACCATTTGTATGGCTACACCTTC
size: -
J: TRBJ1-2
V: TRBV6-5
D: TRBD1

CDR3: CASSGGRQGANYGYTF
DNA: TGTGCCAGCAGTGGTGGGAGACAGGGGGCTAACTATGGCTACACCTTC
size: -
J: TRBJ1-2
V: TRBV6-1
D: TRBD1

CDR3: CASSVETQYF
DNA: TGTGCCAGCAGTGTGGAGACCCAGTACTTC
size: -
J: TRBJ2-5
V: TRBV2
D: -

CDR3: CASSSAGDAGELFF
DNA: TGCGCCAGCAGTTCCGCAGGGGACGCCGGGGAGCTGTTTTTT
size: -
J: TRBJ2-2
V: TRBV10-2
D: -

CDR3: CASSLGPRSGANVLTF
DNA: TGTGCCAGCAGCTTGGGTCCTCGCTCTGGGGCCAACGTCCTGACTTTC
size: -
J: TRBJ2-6
V: TRBV9
D: -

CDR3: CASSRGQGLTDTQYF
DNA: TGTGCCAGCAGTCGGGGACAGGGGCTAACAGATACGCAGTATTTT
size: -
J: TRBJ2-3
V: TRBV5-8
D: TRBD1

CDR3: CASSRGRSLGETQYF
DNA: TGCGCCAGCAGCCGCGGACGGAGCCTGGGGGAGACCCAGTACTTC
size: once
J: TRBJ2-5
V: TRBV4-3
D: -

CDR3: CASSLDGAGGLEQYF
DNA: TGCGCCAGCAGCTTGGACGGAGCGGGAGGGCTCGAGCAGTACTTC
size: few
J: TRBJ2-7
V: TRBV5-1
D: TRBD2

CDR3: CASSLPPPGSGGELFF
DNA: TGTGCCAGCAGTTTACCCCCCCCCGGGAGCGGCGGGGAGCTGTTTTTT
size: large
J: TRBJ2-2
V: TRBV28
D: -

CDR3: CASSQDDRAYEQFF
DNA: TGTGCCAGCAGCCAAGATGATCGGGCCTATGAGCAGTTCTTC
size: -
J: TRBJ2-1
V: TRBV4-2
D: -

CDR3: CASSLSPGTGGRQTQYF
DNA: TGTGCCAGCTCACTTTCGCCCGGGACAGGGGGCAGGCAGACCCAGTACTTC
size: once
J: TRBJ2-5
V: TRBV18
D: TRBD1

CDR3: CASTARGGSGANVLTF
DNA: TGTGCCAGTACCGCAAGAGGGGGTTCTGGGGCCAACGTCCTGACTTTC
size: -
J: TRBJ2-6
V: TRBV19
D: -

CDR3: CASSGPLRAYEQYF
DNA: TGTGCCAGCAGCGGACCCCTCCGAGCGTACGAGCAGTACTTC
size: -
J: TRBJ2-7
V: TRBV7-9
D: -

CDR3: CASRQLATDTQYF
DNA: TGTGCCAGCAGGCAGTTGGCCACAGATACGCAGTATTTT
size: -
J: TRBJ2-3
V: TRBV7-8
D: -

CDR3: CASRTQGYEQYF
DNA: TGTGCCAGCAGGACACAGGGCTACGAGCAGTACTTC
size: -
J: TRBJ2-7
V: TRBV11-2
D: -

CDR3: CASSWSSGDEPQHF
DNA: TGTGCCAGCAGTTGGAGCAGTGGGGACGAGCCCCAGCATTTT
size: -
J: TRBJ1-5
V: TRBV11-2
D: -

CDR3: CARSTHRQGEYSEQYF
DNA: TGTGCCAGAAGCACCCACCGACAGGGCGAATATTCCGAGCAGTACTTC
size: -
J: TRBJ2-7
V: TRBV5-3
D: TRBD1

CDR3: CASSEPTGGGLETQYF
DNA: TGTGCCAGCAGCGAACCAACAGGGGGCGGCTTGGAGACCCAGTACTTC
size: few
J: TRBJ2-5
V: TRBV4-2
D: TRBD1

CDR3: CASRWRGQPPYEQYF
DNA: TGTGCCAGCAGGTGGCGGGGACAACCACCCTACGAGCAGTACTTC
size: few
J: TRBJ2-7
V: TRBV28
D: -

CDR3: CASSSSRLAGELGEQFF
DNA: TGTGCCAGCAGTTCCTCCCGACTAGCGGGAGAACTGGGTGAGCAGTTCTTC
size: -
J: TRBJ2-1
V: TRBV7-9
D: TRBD2

CDR3: CASSVQGAGQPQHF
DNA: TGTGCCAGCAGTGTTCAGGGGGCGGGTCAGCCCCAGCATTTT
size: -
J: TRBJ1-5
V: TRBV6-1
D: TRBD1

CDR3: CASSPPGRGGVYEQYF
DNA: TGTGCCAGCAGCCCCCCCGGGAGGGGGGGGGTCTACGAGCAGTACTTC
size: -
J: TRBJ2-7
V: TRBV13
D: TRBD2

CDR3: CASSPAARANEQFF
DNA: TGTGCCAGCTCTCCTGCAGCGAGGGCCAATGAGCAGTTCTTC
size: -
J: TRBJ2-1
V: TRBV28
D: -

CDR3: CASSSVAGGIDTQYF
DNA: TGTGCCAGCAGCTCCGTAGCGGGAGGGATAGATACGCAGTATTTT
size: few
J: TRBJ2-3
V: TRBV5-6
D: TRBD2

CDR3: CASSFGYSGNTIYF
DNA: TGTGCCAGCAGCTTTGGCTACTCTGGAAACACCATATATTTT
size: -
J: TRBJ1-3
V: TRBV7-2
D: -

CDR3: CATSSGGVSTDTQYF
DNA: TGTGCCACCAGTAGCGGGGGGGTATCCACAGATACGCAGTATTTT
size: -
J: TRBJ2-3
V: TRBV28
D: TRBD2

CDR3: CSAGTSLNEQFF
DNA: TGCAGCGCTGGGACTAGTTTGAATGAGCAGTTCTTC
size: -
J: TRBJ2-1
V: TRBV29-1
D: TRBD2

CDR3: CASSWAGLDTEAFF
DNA: TGTGCCAGCAGCTGGGCGGGGTTGGACACTGAAGCTTTCTTT
size: -
J: TRBJ1-1
V: TRBV6-5
D: -

CDR3: CASSIGGTSGVSYNEQFF
DNA: TGTGCCAGCAGCATAGGGGGGACTAGCGGGGTTTCCTACAATGAGCAGTTCTTC
size: -
J: TRBJ2-1
V: TRBV7-9
D: TRBD2

CDR3: CASSQDGGEGNEKLFF
DNA: TGTGCCAGCAGCCAAGATGGGGGGGAGGGTAATGAAAAACTGTTTTTT
size: -
J: TRBJ1-4
V: TRBV4-2
D: -

CDR3: CASSSRNNEQFF
DNA: TGCGCCAGCAGCTCCAGGAACAATGAGCAGTTCTTC
size: -
J: TRBJ2-1
V: TRBV5-1
D: -

CDR3: CASSVPAGPNTIYF
DNA: TGTGCCAGCAGTGTTCCAGCAGGTCCAAACACCATATATTTT
size: -
J: TRBJ1-3
V: TRBV28
D: -